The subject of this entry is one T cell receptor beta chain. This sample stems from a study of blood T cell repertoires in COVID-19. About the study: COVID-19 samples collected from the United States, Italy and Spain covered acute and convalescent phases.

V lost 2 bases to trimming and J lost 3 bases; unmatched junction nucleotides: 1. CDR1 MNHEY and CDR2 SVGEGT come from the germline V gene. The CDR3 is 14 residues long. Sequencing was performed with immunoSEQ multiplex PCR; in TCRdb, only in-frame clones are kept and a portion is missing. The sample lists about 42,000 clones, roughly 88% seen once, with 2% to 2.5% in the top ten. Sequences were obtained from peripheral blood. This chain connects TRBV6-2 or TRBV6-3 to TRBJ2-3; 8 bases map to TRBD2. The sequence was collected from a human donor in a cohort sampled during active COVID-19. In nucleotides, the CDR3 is TGTGCCAGCAGTTACGTAGCGGGGACAGATACGCAGTATTTT. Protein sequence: CASSYVAGTDTQYF.